The rows below give T cell receptor beta chains drawn from one sample of a study of blood T cell repertoires in COVID-19. Profiling relied on immunoSEQ multiplex PCR, and the TCRdb table lists in-frame clones only, not all of them. The sample lists a few hundred thousand clones, just over 85% occurring once. The sample was PBMCs or T cells enriched from blood (not recorded which). The receptor source for this set is a woman aged 40-49 years with acute COVID-19. CDR3s include the opening cysteine and the closing phenylalanine or tryptophan. The order of the fields is V gene, J gene, D gene, clone size, CDR3 DNA, CDR3 protein. A D gene is named only where the DNA matches it firmly. A clone size is listed for some rows: how often the clone was seen (once, few, many), or a class if it is expanded.

TRBV19	TRBJ1-6	-	-	TGTGCCAGTAGGGGCGAGCAGGGCATTTCACCCCTCCACTTT	CASRGEQGISPLHF
TRBV2	TRBJ2-7	TRBD1	-	TGTGCCAGCAGTGCAAAGGACAGGTGGGCCTACGAGCAGTACTTC	CASSAKDRWAYEQYF
TRBV6-2/TRBV6-3	TRBJ1-2	-	-	TGTGCCAGCAGTTACTCGACCTCGGGGATCTATGGCTACACCTTC	CASSYSTSGIYGYTF
TRBV27	TRBJ1-3	TRBD1	few	TGTGCCAGCAGAGAGACAGGGCGACCTGGAAACACCATATATTTT	CASRETGRPGNTIYF
TRBV7-9	TRBJ1-5	-	-	TGTGCCAGCAGCCGCTCTCCCGGAATGGACAGCCCTAATCAGCCCCAGCATTTT	CASSRSPGMDSPNQPQHF
TRBV10-1	TRBJ2-5	-	-	TGCGCCAGCAGCGGTGGGCCCCACCAAGAGACCCAGTACTTC	CASSGGPHQETQYF
TRBV5-1	TRBJ2-3	-	once	TGCGCCAGCAGCTTGGTGCAGGGTTCAGTAGATACGCAGTATTTT	CASSLVQGSVDTQYF
TRBV6-2/TRBV6-3	TRBJ2-3	TRBD2	-	TGTGCCAGCAGTGACGGGAGGAGGACAGATACGCAGTATTTT	CASSDGRRTDTQYF
TRBV7-8	TRBJ1-5	TRBD1	-	TGTGCCAGCAGCACCCCGGGGACAGGGAATCAGCCCCAGCATTTT	CASSTPGTGNQPQHF
TRBV4-2	TRBJ2-1	TRBD1	-	TGTGCCAGCAGCCAAGGAGGGGACAGGGGTCCACCACCCTACAATGAGCAGTTCTTC	CASSQGGDRGPPPYNEQFF
TRBV6-2/TRBV6-3	TRBJ1-5	-	once	TGTGCCAGCAGTTCTGCTGGCTTCGGCAATCAGCCCCAGCATTTT	CASSSAGFGNQPQHF
TRBV3-1/TRBV3-2	TRBJ1-5	TRBD1	-	TGTGCCAGCAGCCAAGCGACAGGGATAGGAAATCAGCCCCAGCATTTT	CASSQATGIGNQPQHF
TRBV7-2	TRBJ2-7	TRBD1	once	TGTGCCAGCAGCTTTGACAGGGGCGGATCCTACGAGCAGTACTTC	CASSFDRGGSYEQYF
TRBV7-9	TRBJ1-2	TRBD1	few	TGTGCCAGCAGCTTAATGGACAGGGCCTATGGCTACACCTTC	CASSLMDRAYGYTF
TRBV6-1	TRBJ1-3	-	-	TGTGCCAGCAGTGAACAGGGTTTGCTTGGAAACACCATATATTTT	CASSEQGLLGNTIYF
TRBV5-6	TRBJ1-3	-	few	TGTGCCAGCAGCCGAACAGGTCCCCGAAACACCATATATTTT	CASSRTGPRNTIYF
TRBV27	TRBJ1-3	-	-	TGTGCCAGCAGTGGGAGGACTGGATTCGGGGACACCATATATTTT	CASSGRTGFGDTIYF
TRBV28	TRBJ1-1	-	-	TGTGCCAGCAGTTTGGGACAAGGAGCTTTCTTT	CASSLGQGAFF
TRBV3-1/TRBV3-2	TRBJ2-6	-	-	TGTGCCAGCAGCCCCCTGGGGGGATCCGGGGCTGGGGCCAACGTCCTGACTTTC	CASSPLGGSGAGANVLTF
TRBV2	TRBJ2-5	-	-	TGTGCCAGCAGAGTTTCCAACCAGGAAGAGACCCAGTACTTC	CASRVSNQEETQYF
TRBV28	TRBJ2-7	TRBD1	-	TGTGCCAGCAGTTTGAGACAGGGGAGAGGCTACGAGCAGTACTTC	CASSLRQGRGYEQYF
TRBV27	TRBJ1-5	-	once	TGTGCCAGCGCGATAGGGGGAGCAGGTCAGCCCCAGCATTTT	CASAIGGAGQPQHF
TRBV7-9	TRBJ2-1	TRBD2	once	TGTGCCAGCAGCCCGAAGACTAGCGGAGGGCCCGGTGAGCAGTTCTTC	CASSPKTSGGPGEQFF
TRBV6-2/TRBV6-3	TRBJ2-1	TRBD2	-	TGTGCCAGCAGTTACCTAGCGGGAGTCTACAATGAGCAGTTCTTC	CASSYLAGVYNEQFF
TRBV6-5	TRBJ1-2	TRBD1	-	TGTGCCAGCAGTACGGAGACAGGGGTCGTAGGAGGCTACACCTTC	CASSTETGVVGGYTF
TRBV28	TRBJ1-5	-	-	TGTGCCAGCAGACAATCCGGGATCTCCCGGCGAAATCAGCCCCAGCATTTT	CASRQSGISRRNQPQHF
TRBV27	TRBJ1-2	-	-	TGTGCCAGCCTACATGAAGGGGGTGGCTACACCTTC	CASLHEGGGYTF
TRBV3-1/TRBV3-2	TRBJ1-1	-	-	TGTGCCAGCAGCCAAGGGACTGGGAACACTGAAGCTTTCTTT	CASSQGTGNTEAFF
TRBV19	TRBJ1-2	-	-	TGTGCCAGTCCTCGGGATGTAGCCGGGGGGTACACCTTC	CASPRDVAGGYTF
TRBV25-1	TRBJ2-2	TRBD1	-	TGTGCCAGCAGCCGGGGGACAGGGGGAAGTGGAATCGGGGAGCTGTTTTTT	CASSRGTGGSGIGELFF
TRBV21-1	TRBJ2-1	-	-	TGTGCCAGCAGCACCCGGACTAGAGGGTTACACAATGAGCAGTTCTTC	CASSTRTRGLHNEQFF
TRBV5-1	TRBJ2-7	TRBD1	-	TGCGCCAGCAGCTTGGGACAGGGGACGCACGAGCAGTACTTC	CASSLGQGTHEQYF
TRBV5-1	TRBJ2-5	TRBD2	-	TGCGCCAGCAGCTTAGGTAGCGGGGAAAAAGAGACCCAGTACTTC	CASSLGSGEKETQYF
TRBV25-1	TRBJ2-2	TRBD1	few	TGTGCCAGCAGTGAGTTTCGACAGGGGCGGGACACCGGGGAGCTGTTTTTT	CASSEFRQGRDTGELFF
TRBV18	TRBJ1-6	TRBD1	-	TGTGCCAGCTCACCATGGACAGGGGATAATTCACCCCTCCACTTT	CASSPWTGDNSPLHF
TRBV24-1	TRBJ2-5	-	-	TGTGCCACCAGTGATACTAGGACGGAAAACCAAGAGACCCAGTACTTC	CATSDTRTENQETQYF
TRBV4-2	TRBJ1-6	-	once	TGTGCCAGCAGCCGGGGGGGCCAAGGGTCCGCTAGCTCCTATAATTCACCCCTCCACTTT	CASSRGGQGSASSYNSPLHF